This T cell receptor beta chain derives from a study of tumor-infiltrating lymphocytes in oesophageal squamous cell carcinoma. Germline CDR1 SGHAT, CDR2 FQNNGV. V trimming: 5 bases; J trimming: 3 bases; junction bases outside the gene matches: 15. This CDR3 is built from 17 residues. This clonotype was seen at least ten times. TCRdb reprocessed the PCR reads with MiXCR, giving one entry per CDR3 protein. The sample holds about 14,000 distinct CDR3 sequences, 45% to 50% seen once. Sequenced material: blood. The receptor comes from a male donor with esophageal squamous cell carcinoma. The J gene is TRBJ2-7, the V gene TRBV11-2; 8 bases fit TRBD1. CDR3 residues: CASSQDREAMGGYEQYF. DNA of the CDR3: TGTGCCAGCAGCCAGGACAGGGAGGCTATGGGAGGCTACGAGCAGTACTTC. Together with reference TRBV11-2 and TRBJ2-7, the CDR3 gives the full variable domain: EAGVAQSPRYKIIEKRQSVAFWCNPISGHATLYWYQQILGQGPKLLIQFQNNGVVDDSQLPKDRFSAERLKGVDSTLKIQPAKLEDSAVYLCASSQDREAMGGYEQYFGPGTRLTVT.